This T cell receptor (beta chain) was observed in a study of T cell responses to AZD1222 COVID-19 vaccine (dated by TCRdb to about 2021). Regarding the research as a whole: TCR sequencing was performed for roughly 240 trial participants, of whom some 200 were given two doses of AZD1222 and about 25 were given two doses of MenACWY control vaccine. Enrollment into the trials was organized by age into subgroups of 18-55, 56-69 and 70-plus years, and those subgroups contained roughly 160, 29 and 62 TCR-sequenced participants, respectively.

Broad study findings and their caveats: In the small 56-69-year group, the increase in depth fell short of significance, most likely because of low power. The whole spike protein was spanned by vaccine-associated CD4 TCRs, and dominant responses were seen in regions 160-218 and 743-854. No day 14 peak-response samples were available, so repertoires were characterized only after the peak T cell response. Most participants were white British and females outnumbered males, and the authors suggested that clonal diversity may have been underestimated. A significant rise in spike-specific TCR breadth and depth was observed after two AZD1222 doses relative to day 0 and relative to MenACWY recipients. Only five or six AZD1222 recipients were SARS-CoV-2 seropositive at baseline, limiting conclusions about previously exposed vaccinees. Reportedly, almost half of the unique spike-specific TCRs recognized epitopes lying outside the regions that are mutated in the B.1.351 and B.1.1.7 variants.

Taken from cysteine to phenylalanine, the CDR3 has 13 residues. Only the CDR3 DNA stays, 39 bases, in frame from base 1. The V and J ends are trimmed by 10 bases and 1 base, leaving 14 bases between them. The germline V gene (reference sequence) gives CDR1 as MNHEY and CDR2 as SMNVEV. The CDR3 regions of human TCRbeta chains were subjected to immunosequencing. In the authors' own workflow: TCRs in the repertoires were matched against a reference library of SARS-CoV-2-specific TCRs that had been generated with the MIRA antigen-specificity platform. Breadth meant the fraction of unique TCRs that were SARS-CoV-2-associated, whereas depth meant the fraction of total T cells that were SARS-CoV-2-associated. Using the MIRA data, each spike-specific TCR was mapped to the spike region that the TCR reacts to and placed in a CD4 or CD8 class. Log10-transformed breadth and depth values were compared by one-way ANOVA with Sidak's multiple comparisons tests. TCRdb carries this immuneACCESS record with in-frame sequences only. Its versions omit some clonotypes, under half of them owing to an unresolved V gene in the studies checked, with the rest unexplained. V and J calls and clone size come straight from that table; D and trimming were deduced from the DNA. Here the sample has under 200,000 clones; around 90% occur a single time. The biggest ten clones account for about 4% of the sample.

In regard to this clone: Which antigen it targets is not known. No quality values exist for individual bases; no much larger clone is one base distant.

The sample's time point label, in plain terms: about 28 days (+/-7) after the second vaccine dose. Per the publication, the treatment or condition label means: meningococcal conjugate vaccine given as trial control. Samples from vaccinated people were obtained from the UK trials COV001 and COV002, which included a single-blind randomized controlled phase 2/3 trial of AZD1222 (ChAdOx1 nCoV-19) in healthy adults. For TCRbeta chain sequencing, PBMC samples were collected from trial participants at day 0 and at day 28 after the second dose. The input for sequencing was peripheral blood, taken 28 days after the second dose of the MenACWY control vaccine. The TCR originated in an adult who received the MenACWY meningococcal vaccine as a control. The chain was built from TRBV27 and TRBJ2-7; the D gene is not confidently resolved. The bases are TGTGCCACAACAGATCAAGTTTCCTACGAGCAGTACTTC. It encodes CATTDQVSYEQYF.